The 7 T cell receptor beta chains given below trace back to one sample, sequenced in a study of blood T cell repertoires in COVID-19. Repertoires were generated with immunoSEQ multiplex PCR, while TCRdb's copy carries only in-frame clones and drops some. The data show 25,000 to 30,000 clones, roughly two thirds seen once. Sequences were obtained from peripheral blood. These TCRs come from a human donor in a cohort sampled during active COVID-19.

This clone showed up just a few times. The rearrangement links TRBV7-2 to TRBJ1-6; D is undetermined. Germline V gives CDR1 SGHTA, CDR2 FQGNSA. Trimming cost V 5 bases and J 5 bases, with 10 bases left between them. This CDR3 is built from 14 residues. The CDR3 is CASSLQRDNSPLHF. CDR3 coding DNA: TGTGCCAGCAGCCTACAGAGAGATAATTCACCCCTCCACTTT.

A few counts support this clone. This sequence joins TRBV6-5 and TRBJ1-1, with TRBD1 matching 7 bases. Germline assignment: CDR1 MNHEY and CDR2 SVGAGI. Unmatched junction bases numbered 7, after V lost 3 bases and J lost 6 bases. This CDR3 region has 14 residues. The CDR3 here is CASSYEGARAEAFF. DNA of the CDR3: TGTGCCAGCAGTTATGAGGGGGCGAGAGCTGAAGCTTTCTTT.

The rearrangement links TRBV10-3 to TRBJ1-5; possibly TRBD1 for D (5 bases). CDR3 size: 13 residues. V lost 4 bases, J lost 5 bases, and 9 bases lay in between. Per germline, CDR1 ENHRY and CDR2 SYGVKD. CDR3 in amino acids: CAISGQTDQPQHF. The CDR3 nucleotides read TGTGCCATCAGTGGACAGACTGATCAGCCCCAGCATTTT.

V gene TRBV5-1 combines with J gene TRBJ2-5; 7 bases agree with TRBD1. J was trimmed by 2 bases and V by 3 bases; bases with no gene match: 7. Germline loops: CDR1 SGHRS, CDR2 YFSETQ. The CDR3 runs 15 residues. The CDR3 sequence is CASSYDRVRQETQYF. The CDR3 DNA sequence: TGCGCCAGCAGCTACGACAGGGTCCGACAAGAGACCCAGTACTTC. The full variable domain, with the rest looked up from reference TRBV5-1 and TRBJ2-5, is KAGVTQTPRYLIKTRGQQVTLSCSPISGHRSVSWYQQTPGQGLQFLFEYFSETQRNKGNFPGRFSGRQFSNSRSEMNVSTLELGDSALYLCASSYDRVRQETQYFGPGTRLLVL.

The rearrangement links TRBV27 to TRBJ2-3, with TRBD2 as a possible D gene (6 bases). This CDR3 spans 13 amino acids. The ends were cut back, 0 bases at V and 5 bases at J, with 6 bases in the middle. Germline-derived CDR1 and CDR2 are MNHEY and SMNVEV (reference sequence). The CDR3 DNA is TGTGCCAGCAGTTTATCGACTAGAGATACGCAGTATTTT. Encoded protein: CASSLSTRDTQYF.

In its sample, this clone was seen once. The rearrangement joins TRBV11-3 to TRBJ1-1; perhaps TRBD1 as D (5 bases). This CDR3 contains 14 residues. Between the trimmed V and J ends, which lost 4 bases and 9 bases, there was a span of 18 bases. Germline V lookup: CDR1 SGHNT, CDR2 YENEEA. The CDR3 protein is CASSSLRGGEKAFF. The CDR3 region has the DNA TGTGCCAGCAGCTCCCTTCGGGGGGGAGAAAAAGCTTTCTTT.

This sequence joins TRBV5-1 and TRBJ2-7; 7 positions match TRBD2. Germline V lookup: CDR1 SGHRS, CDR2 YFSETQ. With 0 bases clipped from V and 2 bases from J, the junction kept 8 bases outside the gene matches. This CDR3 region has 16 residues. CDR3 region: CASSLASGTITYEQYF. As DNA, the CDR3 is TGCGCCAGCAGCTTGGCTTCCGGGACTATAACCTACGAGCAGTACTTC.